Listed below are T cell receptor beta chains from one sample, sequenced in a study of blood T cell repertoires in COVID-19. The method was immunoSEQ multiplex PCR; TCRdb's version includes in-frame clones alone and lacks a portion of them. Of 250,000 to 350,000 clones in the sample, around 91% are singletons; the top ten hold 4% to 5.5%. The sequencing input was PBMCs or T cells enriched from blood (not recorded which). All receptors come from a woman in her late teens or twenties with acute COVID-19. CDR3s include the opening cysteine and the closing phenylalanine or tryptophan. The D gene is left open where the match is weak. Size is omitted from some rows. Given values are once, few, many or a class for expanded clones.

D gene	J gene	clone size	V gene	CDR3 protein	CDR3 DNA
TRBD1	TRBJ1-2	few	TRBV6-5	CASSYSNRGYYGYTF	TGTGCCAGCAGTTACTCGAACAGGGGGTACTATGGCTACACCTTC
NA	TRBJ1-5	few	TRBV2	CASSEFGGSNQPQHF	TGTGCCAGCAGTGAATTTGGGGGGAGCAATCAGCCCCAGCATTTT
TRBD1	TRBJ1-2	NA	TRBV9	CASSVGGQGYGYTF	TGTGCCAGCAGCGTAGGGGGACAGGGCTATGGCTACACCTTC
NA	TRBJ1-2	NA	TRBV6-5	CAASWRPDYGYTF	TGTGCCGCGAGTTGGAGGCCGGACTATGGCTACACCTTC
NA	TRBJ1-2	once	TRBV10-3	CAISDVRQPYGYTF	TGTGCCATCAGTGACGTGCGGCAGCCTTATGGCTACACCTTC
TRBD1	TRBJ2-5	NA	TRBV4-2	CASSQDRGQETQYF	TGTGCCAGCAGCCAAGACAGGGGGCAAGAGACCCAGTACTTC
NA	TRBJ1-4	few	TRBV19	CASSIERQGTNEKLFF	TGTGCCAGTAGTATAGAGAGGCAGGGAACTAATGAAAAACTGTTTTTT
NA	TRBJ1-1	NA	TRBV29-1	CSVEGRVNTEAFF	TGCAGCGTTGAGGGCAGGGTGAACACTGAAGCTTTCTTT
NA	TRBJ1-2	NA	TRBV14	CASSLGINYGYTF	TGTGCCAGCAGCCTCGGGATTAACTATGGCTACACCTTC
NA	TRBJ2-2	NA	TRBV5-1	CASSQDWLNTGELFF	TGCGCCAGCAGCCAGGACTGGCTGAACACCGGGGAGCTGTTTTTT
NA	TRBJ2-3	NA	TRBV27	CASSLRPAGGHTDTQYF	TGTGCCAGCAGTTTAAGGCCAGCGGGTGGGCACACAGATACGCAGTATTTT
NA	TRBJ2-1	NA	TRBV2	CARGQGNEQFF	TGTGCCAGAGGGCAGGGTAATGAGCAGTTCTTC
NA	TRBJ1-5	once	TRBV15	CATSRGGPIQPQHF	TGTGCCACCAGCAGAGGGGGGCCTATTCAGCCCCAGCATTTT
NA	TRBJ2-2	NA	TRBV11-3	CASSPSRGANTGELFF	TGTGCCAGCAGCCCTTCCAGGGGAGCGAACACCGGGGAGCTGTTTTTT
TRBD2	TRBJ2-1	NA	TRBV28	CASSFRTSVMSSNEQFF	TGTGCCAGCAGCTTTCGGACTAGCGTAATGTCCTCCAATGAGCAGTTCTTC
TRBD1	TRBJ1-2	NA	TRBV2	CASSEVAVGSGGVYTF	TGTGCCAGCAGTGAAGTGGCGGTGGGTTCAGGGGGCGTCTACACCTTC
TRBD1	TRBJ1-5	NA	TRBV2	CASSLTGGEGQPQHF	TGTGCCAGCAGCTTGACAGGGGGCGAGGGTCAGCCCCAGCATTTT
NA	TRBJ1-1	once	TRBV10-3	CAISGGLVTGSTEAFF	TGTGCCATCAGTGGAGGACTTGTAACCGGGAGCACTGAAGCTTTCTTT
NA	TRBJ1-3	NA	TRBV5-1	CASRRWAGTGNTIYF	TGCGCCAGCAGGCGATGGGCCGGCACTGGAAACACCATATATTTT
NA	TRBJ2-3	once	TRBV21-1	CASSKYRTERASGTDTQYF	TGTGCCAGCAGCAAATATAGGACAGAGAGAGCGTCTGGCACAGATACGCAGTATTTT
NA	TRBJ1-1	NA	TRBV11-3	CARAVNTEAFF	TGTGCCAGGGCCGTCAACACTGAAGCTTTCTTT
TRBD1	TRBJ2-1	NA	TRBV18	CASSSTGTGGGEQFF	TGTGCCAGCTCATCCACCGGGACAGGGGGCGGTGAGCAGTTCTTC
TRBD1	TRBJ2-7	once	TRBV7-2	CASSLRQGWYEQYF	TGTGCCAGCAGCCTCCGACAGGGGTGGTACGAGCAGTACTTC
TRBD2	TRBJ2-1	NA	TRBV3-1/TRBV3-2	CASSGIAGYNEQFF	TGTGCCAGCAGTGGTATAGCGGGGTACAATGAGCAGTTCTTC
TRBD1	TRBJ1-2	NA	TRBV12-5	CASGKGAGYGYTF	TGTGCTAGTGGAAAGGGGGCGGGTTATGGCTACACCTTC